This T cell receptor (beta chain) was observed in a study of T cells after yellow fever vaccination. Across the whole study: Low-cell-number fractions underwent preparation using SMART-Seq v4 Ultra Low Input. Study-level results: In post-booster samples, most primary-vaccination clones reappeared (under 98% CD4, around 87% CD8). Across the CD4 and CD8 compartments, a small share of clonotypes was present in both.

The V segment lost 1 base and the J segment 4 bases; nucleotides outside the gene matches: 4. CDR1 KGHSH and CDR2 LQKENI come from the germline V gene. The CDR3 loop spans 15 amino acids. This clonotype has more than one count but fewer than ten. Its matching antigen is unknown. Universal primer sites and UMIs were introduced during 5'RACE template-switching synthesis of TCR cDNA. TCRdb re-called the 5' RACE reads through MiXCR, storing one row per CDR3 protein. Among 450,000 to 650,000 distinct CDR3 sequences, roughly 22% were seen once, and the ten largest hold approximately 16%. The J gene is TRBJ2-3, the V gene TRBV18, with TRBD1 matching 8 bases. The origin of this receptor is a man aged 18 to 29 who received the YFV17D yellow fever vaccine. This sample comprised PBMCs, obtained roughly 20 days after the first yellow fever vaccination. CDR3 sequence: CASSPQDRVPDTQYF. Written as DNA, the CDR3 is TGTGCCAGCTCACCACAGGACAGGGTGCCAGATACGCAGTATTTT.